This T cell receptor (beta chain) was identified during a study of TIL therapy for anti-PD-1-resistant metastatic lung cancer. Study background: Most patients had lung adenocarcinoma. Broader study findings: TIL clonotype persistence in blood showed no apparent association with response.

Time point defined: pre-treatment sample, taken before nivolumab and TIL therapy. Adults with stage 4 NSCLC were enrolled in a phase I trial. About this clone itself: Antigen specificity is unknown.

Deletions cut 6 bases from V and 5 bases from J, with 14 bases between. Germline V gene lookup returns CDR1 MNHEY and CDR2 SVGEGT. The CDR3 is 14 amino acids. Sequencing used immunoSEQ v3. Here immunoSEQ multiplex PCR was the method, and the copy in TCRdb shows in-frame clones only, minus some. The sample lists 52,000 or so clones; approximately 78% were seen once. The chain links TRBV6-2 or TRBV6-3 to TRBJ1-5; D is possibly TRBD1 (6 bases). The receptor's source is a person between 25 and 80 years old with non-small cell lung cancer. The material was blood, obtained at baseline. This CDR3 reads CASSFDRSYQPQHF. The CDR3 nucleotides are TGTGCCAGCAGCTTTGACAGGTCGTATCAGCCCCAGCATTTT.